The 25 T cell receptor beta chains reported below all come from one sample, sequenced in a study of blood T cells in healthy people across ages. Combining a sample-barcoded 5' primer with a J-beta primer mix, a second PCR ran for roughly 6 to 12 cycles. From the 5' RACE reads, TCRdb called clonotypes with MiXCR, one entry per CDR3 protein. The table shows 1,500,000 or so distinct CDR3 sequences, with 42% occurring only once. Sequenced input: blood. Every receptor here comes from a young woman in good health.

The chain links TRBV5-1 to TRBJ2-7, with TRBD2 matching 8 bases. With the DNA end fitting TRBJ2-5 better, the J assignment may be wrong. In germline, CDR1 is SGHRS, CDR2 YFSETQ. CDR3 length: 15 residues. CDR3 DNA: TGCGCCAGCAGCCCGGGACTAGTGTTCCAAGAGACCCAGTACTTC. Amino acids: CASSPGLVFQETQYF.

The V gene is TRBV29-1, the J gene TRBJ2-1; either TRBD1 or TRBD2 may fit D (6 bases each). CDR1 is SQVTM, CDR2 ANQGSEA, per germline. The CDR3 loop spans 14 amino acids. Trimming stripped 3 bases from V and 0 bases from J, with 9 bases between. The CDR3 loop reads CSVDWGASYNEQFF. The DNA of the CDR3 is TGCAGCGTTGATTGGGGGGCCTCCTACAATGAGCAGTTCTTC.

The table lists this clonotype with a few counts. The gene calls are TRBV9 and TRBJ2-1, with D possibly being TRBD1 (5 bases). V lost 0 bases and J lost 0, with 13 bases in between. CDR3 length: 17 residues. The germline gives CDR1 SGDLS, CDR2 YYNGEE. The CDR3 protein is CASSVGRGQSSYNEQFF. CDR3 coding DNA: TGTGCCAGCAGCGTAGGTAGGGGCCAGAGCTCCTACAATGAGCAGTTCTTC.

The gene calls are TRBV29-1 and TRBJ2-2; 7 bases agree with TRBD1. CDR1 and CDR2 from the germline V gene are SQVTM and ANQGSEA. CDR3 size: 14 residues. The V gene end was trimmed by 4 bases and the J gene end by 1 base; junction bases not matched to a gene: 3. The CDR3, as DNA: TGCAGCGTTGTGGGGACAGTGAACACCGGGGAGCTGTTTTTT. It yields the protein CSVVGTVNTGELFF.

This clonotype occurred once. The chain uses TRBV11-2 and TRBJ2-1; 7 nucleotides line up with TRBD2. CDR3 length: 16 amino acids. The germline V gene encodes CDR1 SGHAT and CDR2 FQNNGV. V was pared by 6 bases and J by 0 bases, with 8 bases of the junction left unmatched. The CDR3, as DNA: TGTGCCAGCAGTTTACAGCGGGAATTCTCCTACAATGAGCAGTTCTTC. It codes for CASSLQREFSYNEQFF.

This clonotype came up a few times. The chain employs TRBV12-3 or TRBV12-4 and TRBJ2-3; no firm D call. Between the trimmed V and J ends, which lost 7 bases and 2 bases, there was a span of 22 bases. This CDR3 has 17 amino acids. The CDR3 DNA reads as TGTGCCAGCATTTCCTTTCAAGGTGCTGGTCCCACAGATACGCAGTATTTT. Translated, it gives CASISFQGAGPTDTQYF.

The rearrangement joins TRBV29-1 to TRBJ1-1, with 9 nucleotides matching TRBD1. V was pared by 2 bases and J by 1 base, with 2 bases of the junction left unmatched. CDR3 length: 14 residues. Looked up from germline, CDR1 is SQVTM and CDR2 is ANQGSEA. The CDR3 sequence: CSVEHRGPNTEAFF. In DNA, the CDR3 is TGCAGCGTTGAACACAGGGGGCCGAACACTGAAGCTTTCTTT.

The rearrangement links TRBV27 to TRBJ2-7; D is ambiguous. This CDR3 contains 11 residues. Germline lookup yields CDR1 MNHEY and CDR2 SMNVEV (reference sequence). V lost 5 bases and J 5 bases, leaving 7 bases between the germline ends. The CDR3 spells CASSPRHEQYF. The CDR3 nucleotides read TGTGCCAGCAGTCCCCGCCACGAGCAGTACTTC.

This chain uses TRBV12-3 or TRBV12-4 with TRBJ1-1, with D unclear. The germline V and J ends were trimmed by 6 bases and 7 bases, with 12 bases remaining between them. This CDR3 spans 12 amino acids. CDR3 loop: CASSPAVVEAFF. In nucleotides, the CDR3 is TGTGCCAGCAGCCCTGCAGTGGTTGAAGCTTTCTTT.

The chain combines TRBV9 with TRBJ2-1; 7 bases map to TRBD2. The length of the CDR3 is 14 residues. The ends lost 4 bases at V and 7 bases at J; junction bases unmatched: 8. CDR1 is SGDLS and CDR2 is YYNGEE in the germline V gene. CDR3 protein: CASSPRLAENEQFF. The DNA for the CDR3 is TGTGCCAGCAGCCCTCGACTAGCTGAAAATGAGCAGTTCTTC. Supplemented by reference TRBV9 and TRBJ2-1, the full variable domain reads DSGVTQTPKHLITATGQRVTLRCSPRSGDLSVYWYQQSLDQGLQFLIQYYNGEERAKGNILERFSAQQFPDLHSELNLSSLELGDSALYFCASSPRLAENEQFFGPGTRLTVL.

At least ten counts were recorded for this clonotype. The chain recombines TRBV7-2 with TRBJ2-3; unclear D gene. V lost 4 bases to trimming and J lost 0 bases, with 8 bases between them. This CDR3 contains 14 residues. Germline CDR1 is SGHTA and CDR2 is FQGNSA. The chain's CDR3 is CASSSTSSTDTQYF. In DNA form, the CDR3 reads TGTGCCAGCAGCTCGACTTCTAGCACAGATACGCAGTATTTT.

The V gene is TRBV25-1, the J gene TRBJ1-4; 7 bases are a match to TRBD1. The CDR3 totals 14 residues. Germline CDR1 reads MGHDK; CDR2 reads SYGVNS. The junction had 9 bases not matched to a gene; V was cut back by 6 bases and J by 8 bases. The CDR3 here is CASRDDRAGEKLFF. The CDR3 nucleotides read TGTGCCAGCAGGGACGACAGGGCAGGAGAAAAACTGTTTTTT.

The chain carries TRBV7-3 and TRBJ2-3; TRBD1 is a possible D gene (6 bases). Germline V gene lookup returns CDR1 SGHTA and CDR2 FQGTGA. The CDR3 spans 16 residues. The V gene lost 4 bases and the J gene lost 8 bases, with 22 bases spanning the gap. CDR3 residues: CASSSNPGHLRGTQYF. As DNA, the CDR3 is TGTGCCAGCAGCTCTAACCCGGGACACCTCAGGGGTACGCAGTATTTT.

The chain carries TRBV16 and TRBJ1-5; 7 nucleotides align to TRBD1. With 4 bases clipped from V and 3 bases from J, the junction kept 3 bases outside the gene matches. The CDR3 runs to 14 residues. CDR1 and CDR2 from the germline V gene are KGHSY and FQNENV. The CDR3 protein is CASSPGQHNQPQHF. DNA of the CDR3: TGTGCCAGCAGCCCGGGACAGCACAATCAGCCCCAGCATTTT.

The CDR3 DNA follows: TGTGCCAGCAGTGGGGTCGGGAGAAACATGAACACTGAAGCTTTCTTT. Its translation: CASSGVGRNMNTEAFF. The rearrangement joins TRBV7-2 to TRBJ1-1; D gene unclear. Trimming cost V 6 bases and J 0 bases, with 17 bases left between them. Germline V gene data show CDR1 as SGHTA and CDR2 as FQGNSA. This CDR3 spans 16 amino acids.

The gene calls are TRBV20-1 and TRBJ1-2; perhaps TRBD1 as D (5 bases). Germline V gene lookup returns CDR1 DFQATT and CDR2 SNEGSKA (reference sequence). V lost 3 bases, J lost 5 bases, and 13 bases lay in between. This CDR3 region has 13 residues. CDR3 DNA: TGCAGTGCTAGGGATACAAAGGGGTATGGCTACACCTTC. Amino acid sequence: CSARDTKGYGYTF.

The chain links TRBV20-1 to TRBJ2-3; D uncertain. The CDR3 has 14 amino acids. Germline assignment: CDR1 DFQATT and CDR2 SNEGSKA (reference sequence). V gave up 1 base and J gave up 7 bases, with 15 bases separating them. As DNA, the CDR3 is TGCAGTGCTAGAGTCATCCCCTTATGGAATACGCAGTATTTT. It specifies CSARVIPLWNTQYF.

The chain links TRBV27 to TRBJ2-7, with D possibly matching TRBD1 (6 bases). This CDR3 has 14 residues. The germline CDR1 and CDR2 sequences are MNHEY and SMNVEV (reference sequence). With 4 bases removed from V and 2 bases from J, the gap between germline ends came to 12 bases. As DNA, the CDR3 is TGTGCCAGCAGTTCGTTGACAGGAACCTACGAGCAGTACTTC. The encoded protein is CASSSLTGTYEQYF.

The V call is TRBV3-1, the J call TRBJ2-7; D gene uncertain. The V gene lost 0 bases and the J gene lost 5 bases, with 11 bases spanning the gap. The CDR3 loop spans 14 amino acids. The germline gives CDR1 LGHDT, CDR2 YNNKEL (reference sequence). In DNA, the CDR3 is TGTGCCAGCAGCCAAGATAGGCCCGTCAACGAGCAGTACTTC. Its translation: CASSQDRPVNEQYF.

The V and J genes are TRBV28 and TRBJ2-1, with 7 bases aligning to TRBD2. This CDR3 contains 15 residues. Germline loops: CDR1 MDHEN, CDR2 SYDVKM. V gave up 2 bases and J gave up 4 bases; unmatched junction bases: 5. CDR3 residues: CASSLGREIYNEQFF. The CDR3 DNA sequence: TGTGCCAGCAGTTTAGGGCGGGAGATTTACAATGAGCAGTTCTTC.

The rearrangement uses TRBV2 and TRBJ2-2; D perhaps matches TRBD1 (5 bases). V was pared by 7 bases and J by 7 bases, with 16 bases between. The CDR3 totals 14 residues. In germline, CDR1 is SNHLY, CDR2 FYNNEI. The CDR3 DNA sequence: TGTGCCAGCAATCCGAGGCGCCAGGGCGGGGAGCTGTTTTTT. Protein: CASNPRRQGGELFF.

Comment on this clonotype: A read error may explain this, as a much larger clone is one base away. The chain joins TRBV5-1 to TRBJ2-3; TRBD1 might be the D (6 bases). The CDR3 totals 15 residues. The germline CDR1 and CDR2 sequences are SGHRS and YFSETQ. The CDR3 nucleotides are TGCGCCAGCAGCTTGGATTTGACAGGTGCAGATGCGCAGTATTTT. As protein: CASSLDLTGADAQYF.

This clonotype was seen a handful of times. The chain couples TRBV4-3 to TRBJ1-5; tentative D call: TRBD1 (5 bases). The CDR3 spans 14 residues. V was trimmed by 1 base and J by 7 bases, leaving 11 bases between them. CDR1 LGHNA and CDR2 YSLEER come from the germline V gene. CDR3 DNA: TGCGCCAGCAGCCAAGGCAGGGCGGGACAGCCCCAGCATTTT. Its protein is CASSQGRAGQPQHF.

This clonotype was observed a handful of times. The V call is TRBV7-9, the J call TRBJ2-3; D is unresolved. The germline V gene encodes CDR1 SEHNR and CDR2 FQNEAQ (reference sequence). V was clipped by 1 base and J by 3 bases, with 11 bases between them. The CDR3 sequence is 15 residues long. In DNA form, the CDR3 reads TGTGCCAGCAGCTTAGACTACCAGACAACAGATACGCAGTATTTT. Its translation: CASSLDYQTTDTQYF.

V and J are TRBV20-1 and TRBJ2-3; 11 positions match TRBD2. The CDR3 contains 15 residues. Looked up from germline, CDR1 is DFQATT and CDR2 is SNEGSKA (reference sequence). Trimming removed 3 bases from V and 10 bases from J; junction bases left unmatched: 12. The CDR3 protein is CSASFGLAGGFAQYF. The CDR3, as DNA: TGCAGTGCTAGTTTTGGGCTAGCGGGGGGTTTCGCGCAGTATTTT.